The clone carrying this T cell receptor beta chain was recorded many times. Its antigen is unknown. Attachment of unique molecular identifiers to individual cDNA molecules was performed. Each CDR3 protein is one row after TCRdb ran MiXCR on the 5' RACE reads. The sample lists about 39,000 distinct CDR3 sequences, around 5.8% seen once, with 4.4% in the top ten. This specimen belongs to a study of early T cells in non-severe SARS-CoV-2 infection. Background on the study: Whole-blood bulk RNA, unsorted, was sequenced, and chains were unpaired. Study observations and caveats: VDJdb matching skewed toward anti-spike CD8 responses, missing private and CD4 specificities.

CDR1 LGHNT and CDR2 FRNRAP come from the germline V gene. This CDR3 spans 17 amino acids. Between the trimmed V and J ends, which lost 6 bases and 3 bases, there was a span of 23 bases. The sequence was obtained from an adult who was a healthcare worker with PCR-confirmed SARS-CoV-2 infection or an uninfected control (not recorded which). The chain carries TRBV12-5 and TRBJ1-2; tentative D call: TRBD1 (5 bases). The sequencing here drew on whole blood, taken at baseline. The CDR3: CASGRTGGTRSYYGYTF. The DNA of the CDR3 is TGTGCTAGTGGCCGAACAGGCGGAACCCGGAGTTACTATGGCTACACCTTC.